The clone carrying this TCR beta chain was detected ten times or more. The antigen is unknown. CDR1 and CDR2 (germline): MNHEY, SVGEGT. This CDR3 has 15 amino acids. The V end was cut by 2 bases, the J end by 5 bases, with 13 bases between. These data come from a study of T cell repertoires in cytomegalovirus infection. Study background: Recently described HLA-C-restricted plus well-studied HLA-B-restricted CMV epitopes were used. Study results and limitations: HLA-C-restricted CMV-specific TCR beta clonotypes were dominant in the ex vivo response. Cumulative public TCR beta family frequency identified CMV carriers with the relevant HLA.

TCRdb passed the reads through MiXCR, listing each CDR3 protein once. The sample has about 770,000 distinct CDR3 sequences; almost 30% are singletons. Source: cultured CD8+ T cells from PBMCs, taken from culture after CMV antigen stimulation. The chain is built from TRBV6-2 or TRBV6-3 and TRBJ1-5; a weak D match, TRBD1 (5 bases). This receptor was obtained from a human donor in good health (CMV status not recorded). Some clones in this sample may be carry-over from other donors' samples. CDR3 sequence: CASSYVRAGYQPQHF. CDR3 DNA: TGTGCCAGCAGTTACGTAAGGGCAGGGTATCAGCCCCAGCATTTT.